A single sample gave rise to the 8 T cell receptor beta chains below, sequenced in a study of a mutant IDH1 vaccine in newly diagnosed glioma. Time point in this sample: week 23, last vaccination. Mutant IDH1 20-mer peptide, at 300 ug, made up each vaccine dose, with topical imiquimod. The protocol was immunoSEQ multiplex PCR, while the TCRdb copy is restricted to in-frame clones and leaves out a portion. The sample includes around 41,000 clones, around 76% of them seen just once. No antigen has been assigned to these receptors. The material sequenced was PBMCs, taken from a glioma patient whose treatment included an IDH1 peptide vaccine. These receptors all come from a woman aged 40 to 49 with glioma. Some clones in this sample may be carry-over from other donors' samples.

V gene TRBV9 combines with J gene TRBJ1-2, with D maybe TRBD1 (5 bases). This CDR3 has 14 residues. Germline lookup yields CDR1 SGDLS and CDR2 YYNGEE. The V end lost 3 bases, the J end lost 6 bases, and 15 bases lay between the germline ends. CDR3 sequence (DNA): TGTGCCAGCAGCGCAGGGACGGGACCGGATGGCTACACCTTC. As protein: CASSAGTGPDGYTF.

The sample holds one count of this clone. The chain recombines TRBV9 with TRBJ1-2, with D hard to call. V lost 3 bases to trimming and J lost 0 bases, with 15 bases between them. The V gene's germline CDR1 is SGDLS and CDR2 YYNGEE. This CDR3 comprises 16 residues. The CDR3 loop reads CASSGEYSFSNYGYTF. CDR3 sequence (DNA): TGTGCCAGCAGCGGCGAATACAGCTTCTCTAACTATGGCTACACCTTC. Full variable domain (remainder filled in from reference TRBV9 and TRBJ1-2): DSGVTQTPKHLITATGQRVTLRCSPRSGDLSVYWYQQSLDQGLQFLIQYYNGEERAKGNILERFSAQQFPDLHSELNLSSLELGDSALYFCASSGEYSFSNYGYTFGSGTRLTVV.

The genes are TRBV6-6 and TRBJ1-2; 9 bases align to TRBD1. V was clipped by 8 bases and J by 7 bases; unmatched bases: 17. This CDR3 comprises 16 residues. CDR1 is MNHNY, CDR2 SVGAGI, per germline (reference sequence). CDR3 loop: CASGSLQGAQISGYTF. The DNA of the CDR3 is TGTGCCAGCGGGTCTTTACAGGGGGCGCAAATTTCTGGCTACACCTTC.

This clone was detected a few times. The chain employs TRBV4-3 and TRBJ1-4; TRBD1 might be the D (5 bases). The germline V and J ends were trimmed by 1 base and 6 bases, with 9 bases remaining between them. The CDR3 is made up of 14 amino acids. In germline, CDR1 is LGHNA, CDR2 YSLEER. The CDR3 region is CASSQVGGDEKLFF. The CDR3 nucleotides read TGCGCCAGCAGCCAAGTAGGAGGGGATGAAAAACTGTTTTTT.

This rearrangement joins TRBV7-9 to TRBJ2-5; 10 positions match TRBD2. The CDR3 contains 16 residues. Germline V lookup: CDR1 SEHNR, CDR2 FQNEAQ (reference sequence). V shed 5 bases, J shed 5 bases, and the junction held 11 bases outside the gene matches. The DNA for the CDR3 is TGTGCCAGCAGCGTAGGCTCGCTAGCGGGAGTCGAGACCCAGTACTTC. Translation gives CASSVGSLAGVETQYF.

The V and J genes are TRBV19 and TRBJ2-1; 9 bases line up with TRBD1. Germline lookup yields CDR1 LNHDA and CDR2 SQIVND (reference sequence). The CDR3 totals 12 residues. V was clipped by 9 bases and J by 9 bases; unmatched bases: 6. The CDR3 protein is CASSTGGGEQFF. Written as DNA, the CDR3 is TGTGCCAGCTCTACAGGGGGCGGTGAGCAGTTCTTC.

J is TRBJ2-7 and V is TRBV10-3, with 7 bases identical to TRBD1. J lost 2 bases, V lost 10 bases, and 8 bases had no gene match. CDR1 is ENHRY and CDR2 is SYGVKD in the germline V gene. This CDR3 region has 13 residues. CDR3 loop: CATGTELTYEQYF. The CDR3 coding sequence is TGTGCCACAGGGACAGAACTAACCTACGAGCAGTACTTC.

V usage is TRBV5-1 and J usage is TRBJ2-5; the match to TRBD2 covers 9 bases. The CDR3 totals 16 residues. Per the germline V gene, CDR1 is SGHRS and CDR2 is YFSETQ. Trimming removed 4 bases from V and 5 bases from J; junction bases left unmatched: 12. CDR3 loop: CASSILSGGRGETQYF. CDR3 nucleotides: TGCGCCAGCAGCATCCTTAGCGGGGGACGAGGGGAGACCCAGTACTTC.